The present TCR beta chain was sequenced within a study of OX40 agonist ivuxolimab in advanced cancers. Study-wide results and limits: At 0.1 to 3.0 mg/kg and by week 6, clonal expansion occurred in CD4+ and CD8+ blood T cells. Some nonresponders also had low normalized T-cell clonal expansion. In general, CD8+ T cells held more expanded clones than CD4+ did, on average.

Points on this clone: Antigen specificity is unknown.

TCRdb's table, derived via immunoSEQ multiplex PCR, lists solely in-frame clones and lacks some. The data hold approximately 160,000 clones, with roughly 94% observed a single time. V dropped 4 bases and J dropped 1 base, with 7 bases sitting between them. Germline loops: CDR1 SGHRS, CDR2 YFSETQ. The CDR3 runs 13 residues. Sample: CD4+ or CD8+ T cells sorted from blood, taken in a trial of the OX40 agonist ivuxolimab. J is TRBJ2-3 and V is TRBV5-1; D call uncertain. The TCR was taken from an adult with an advanced solid tumor such as melanoma, head and neck, liver or kidney cancer. CDR3 DNA sequence: TGCGCCAGCAGCCATCTGGGCACAGATACGCAGTATTTT. Its translation is CASSHLGTDTQYF.